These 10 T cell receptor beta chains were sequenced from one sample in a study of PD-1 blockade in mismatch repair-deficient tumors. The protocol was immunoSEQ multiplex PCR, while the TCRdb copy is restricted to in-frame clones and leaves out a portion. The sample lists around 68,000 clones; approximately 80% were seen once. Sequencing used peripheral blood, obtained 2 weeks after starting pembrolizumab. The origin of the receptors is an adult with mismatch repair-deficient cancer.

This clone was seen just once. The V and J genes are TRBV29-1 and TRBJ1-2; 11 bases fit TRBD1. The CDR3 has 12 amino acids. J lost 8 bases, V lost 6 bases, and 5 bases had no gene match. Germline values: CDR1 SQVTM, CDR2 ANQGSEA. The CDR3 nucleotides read TGCAGCGTAGCCGGGACAGGGGGAGGCTACACCTTC. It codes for CSVAGTGGGYTF.

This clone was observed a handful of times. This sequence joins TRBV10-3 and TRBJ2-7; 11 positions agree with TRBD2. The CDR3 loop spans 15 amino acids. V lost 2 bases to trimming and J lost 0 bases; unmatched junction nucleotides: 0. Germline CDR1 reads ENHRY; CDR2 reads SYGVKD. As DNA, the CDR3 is TGTGCCATCAGTGAGGGACTAGCGGGCTCCTACGAGCAGTACTTC. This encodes CAISEGLAGSYEQYF.

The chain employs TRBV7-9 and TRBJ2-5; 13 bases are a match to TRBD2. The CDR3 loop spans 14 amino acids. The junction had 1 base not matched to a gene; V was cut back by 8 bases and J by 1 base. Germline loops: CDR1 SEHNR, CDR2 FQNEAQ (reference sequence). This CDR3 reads CASWTSGSQETQYF. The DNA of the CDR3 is TGTGCCAGCTGGACTAGCGGGAGCCAAGAGACCCAGTACTTC.

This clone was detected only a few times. The CDR3 loop reads CAISVDRGLEQYF. For the CDR3, the DNA is TGTGCCATCAGCGTCGACAGGGGACTCGAGCAGTACTTC. The chain combines TRBV10-3 with TRBJ2-7; 8 bases fit TRBD1. V was pared by 6 bases and J by 6 bases, with 7 bases of the junction left unmatched. The CDR3 contains 13 residues. The germline V gene encodes CDR1 ENHRY and CDR2 SYGVKD.

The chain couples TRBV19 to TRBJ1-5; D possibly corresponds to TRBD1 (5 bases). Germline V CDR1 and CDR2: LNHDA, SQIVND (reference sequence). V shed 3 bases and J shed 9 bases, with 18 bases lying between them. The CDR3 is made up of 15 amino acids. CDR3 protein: CASSILGPQYPPQHF. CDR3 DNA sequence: TGTGCCAGTAGTATTTTGGGACCTCAGTATCCGCCCCAGCATTTT. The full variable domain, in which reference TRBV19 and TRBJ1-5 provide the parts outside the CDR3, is DGGITQSPKYLFRKEGQNVTLSCEQNLNHDAMYWYRQDPGQGLRLIYYSQIVNDFQKGDIAEGYSVSREKKESFPLTVTSAQKNPTAFYLCASSILGPQYPPQHFGDGTRLSIL.

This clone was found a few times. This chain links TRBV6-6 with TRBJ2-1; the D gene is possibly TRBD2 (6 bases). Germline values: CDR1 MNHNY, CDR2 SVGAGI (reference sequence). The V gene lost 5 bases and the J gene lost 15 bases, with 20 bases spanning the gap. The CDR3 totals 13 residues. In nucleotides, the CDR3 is TGTGCCAGCAGTACCCCCACTGGGGAGGCGCCGTTCTTC. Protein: CASSTPTGEAPFF.

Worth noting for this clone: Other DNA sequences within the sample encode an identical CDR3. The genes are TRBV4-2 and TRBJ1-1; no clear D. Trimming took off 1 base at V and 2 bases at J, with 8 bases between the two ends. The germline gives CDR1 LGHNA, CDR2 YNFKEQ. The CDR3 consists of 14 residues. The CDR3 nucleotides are TGTGCCAGCAGCCAAGGGACGGTCAACACTGAAGCTTTCTTT. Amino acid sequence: CASSQGTVNTEAFF.

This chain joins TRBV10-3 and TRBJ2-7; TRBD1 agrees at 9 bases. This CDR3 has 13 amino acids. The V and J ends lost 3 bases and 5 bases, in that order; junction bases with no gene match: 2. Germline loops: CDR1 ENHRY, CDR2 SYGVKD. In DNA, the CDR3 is TGTGCCATCAGTGAACGGACAGGGGACGAGCAGTACTTC. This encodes CAISERTGDEQYF.

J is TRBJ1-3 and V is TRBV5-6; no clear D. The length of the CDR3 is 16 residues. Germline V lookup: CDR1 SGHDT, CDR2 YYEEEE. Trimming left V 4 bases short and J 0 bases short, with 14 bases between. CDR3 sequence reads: CASSHIDISSGNTIYF. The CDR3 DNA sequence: TGTGCCAGCAGCCATATCGATATAAGCTCTGGAAACACCATATATTTT.

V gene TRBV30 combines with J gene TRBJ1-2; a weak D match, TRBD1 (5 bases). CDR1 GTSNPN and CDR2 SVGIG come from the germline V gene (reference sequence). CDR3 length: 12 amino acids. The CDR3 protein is CAGTGPSYGYTF. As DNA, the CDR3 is TGTGCTGGAACGGGGCCAAGCTATGGCTACACCTTC.